The 21 T cell receptor beta chains presented below share a single source sample, sequenced in a study of response to subunit inactivated influenza vaccine. TCRdb analysed the RT-PCR reads with MiXCR anew, one entry per CDR3 protein. The table includes about 520,000 distinct CDR3 sequences, around 7.9% detected once. The specimen comprised PBMCs from blood, sampled roughly 24 months after vaccination. The receptors shown here come from a man between 50 and 75 years old who received an inactivated influenza vaccine.

The gene calls are TRBV27 and TRBJ2-7, with 11 bases fitting TRBD1. CDR1 and CDR2 (germline): MNHEY, SMNVEV (reference sequence). J lost 7 bases, V lost 5 bases, and 7 bases had no gene match. CDR3 length: 14 amino acids. The CDR3 sequence: CASSPGTGGSEQYF. Here the CDR3 DNA reads TGTGCCAGCAGTCCCGGGACAGGGGGGAGTGAGCAGTACTTC.

The gene calls are TRBV7-2 and TRBJ2-7; D possibly corresponds to TRBD1 (6 bases). Per germline, CDR1 SGHTA and CDR2 FQGNSA. CDR3 length: 15 amino acids. Trimming cost V 6 bases and J 2 bases, with 17 bases left between them. Here the CDR3 DNA reads TGTGCCAGCAGTACTGGACCAGGGGACCCCTACGAGCAGTACTTC. It translates to CASSTGPGDPYEQYF.

This clonotype appeared many times. The chain recombines TRBV12-3 or TRBV12-4 with TRBJ1-1; the D is unclear. The length of the CDR3 is 13 residues. The ends were cut back, 6 bases at V and 1 base at J, with 9 bases in the middle. As DNA, the CDR3 is TGTGCCAGCAGCCTTACAGAGAACACTGAAGCTTTCTTT. Its translation: CASSLTENTEAFF.

V and J are TRBV7-3 and TRBJ2-1; unclear D gene. V gave up 2 bases and J gave up 6 bases, with 8 bases separating them. The CDR3 length is 13 residues. Germline CDR1 and CDR2: SGHTA and FQGTGA. The CDR3 region is CASSLYASNEQFF. DNA of the CDR3: TGTGCCAGCAGCTTATACGCTTCCAATGAGCAGTTCTTC.

This clonotype was observed many times. This chain uses TRBV7-2 with TRBJ2-6; no definite D call. This CDR3 has 16 amino acids. Germline V lookup: CDR1 SGHTA, CDR2 FQGNSA. Trimming removed 1 base from V and 0 bases from J, with 7 bases in between. In DNA form, the CDR3 reads TGTGCCAGCAGCTTAGGGGTCTTCTCTGGGGCCAACGTCCTGACTTTC. Amino acids: CASSLGVFSGANVLTF.

V usage is TRBV5-4 and J usage is TRBJ2-7, with 14 bases fitting TRBD2. CDR3 size: 19 residues. V lost 3 bases, J lost 0 bases, and 11 bases stayed unmatched. Germline CDR1 is SGHNT and CDR2 is YYREEE (reference sequence). Here the CDR3 DNA reads TGTGCCAGCAGCTCGAAGGGACTAGCGGGAGAAATTTACTCCTACGAGCAGTACTTC. This gives the protein CASSSKGLAGEIYSYEQYF.

This clonotype was seen at least ten times. The rearrangement uses TRBV9 and TRBJ2-3, with 14 nucleotides matching TRBD2. The length of the CDR3 is 17 residues. The ends lost 2 bases at V and 4 bases at J; junction bases unmatched: 6. CDR1 and CDR2 (germline): SGDLS, YYNGEE. The CDR3 region is CASSVGLAGANPDTQYF. The CDR3 DNA sequence: TGTGCCAGCAGCGTGGGACTAGCGGGAGCTAATCCAGATACGCAGTATTTT. The full variable domain, completed using reference TRBV9 and TRBJ2-3, is DSGVTQTPKHLITATGQRVTLRCSPRSGDLSVYWYQQSLDQGLQFLIQYYNGEERAKGNILERFSAQQFPDLHSELNLSSLELGDSALYFCASSVGLAGANPDTQYFGPGTRLTVL.

This clonotype showed up just a few times. A junction end diverges from the germline sequence, so it may reflect a read error. This sequence joins TRBV19 and TRBJ2-7; no definite D call. The CDR3 is 14 residues long. The germline gives CDR1 LNHDA, CDR2 SQIVND (reference sequence). The CDR3 coding sequence is TGTGCCAGTAGTCTAGACCTGCGGACCTACGAGCAGTACTTC. This translates into CASSLDLRTYEQYF. The full variable domain, completed using reference TRBV19 and TRBJ2-7, is DGGITQSPKYLFRKEGQNVTLSCEQNLNHDAMYWYRQDPGQGLRLIYYSQIVNDFQKGDIAEGYSVSREKKESFPLTVTSAQKNPTAFYLCASSLDLRTYEQYFGPGTRLTVT.

The chain has TRBV29-1 and TRBJ1-1; TRBD1 might be the D (5 bases). The CDR3 length is 15 residues. V was clipped by 4 bases and J by 3 bases, with 18 bases between them. Germline V CDR1 and CDR2: SQVTM, ANQGSEA. The CDR3 is CSVGPLRARYTEAFF. The CDR3 DNA is TGCAGCGTTGGGCCACTCAGGGCCCGTTACACTGAAGCTTTCTTT. Supplemented by reference TRBV29-1 and TRBJ1-1, the full variable domain reads SAVISQKPSRDICQRGTSLTIQCQVDSQVTMMFWYRQQPGQSLTLIATANQGSEATYESGFVIDKFPISRPNLTFSTLTVSNMSPEDSSIYLCSVGPLRARYTEAFFGQGTRLTVV.

This clonotype was seen more than once but under ten times. The chain uses TRBV12-3 or TRBV12-4 and TRBJ2-5; 8 bases are a match to TRBD2. This CDR3 contains 15 residues. The junction had 8 bases not matched to a gene; V was cut back by 3 bases and J by 5 bases. CDR3 loop: CASSFPGLGVETQYF. The DNA for the CDR3 is TGTGCCAGCAGTTTTCCGGGACTAGGGGTGGAGACCCAGTACTTC.

J is TRBJ2-7 and V is TRBV2, with 7 bases matching TRBD1. The length of the CDR3 is 13 residues. Trimming took 1 base from V and 6 from J; bases not matched to a gene: 3. Germline CDR1 SNHLY, CDR2 FYNNEI. CDR3 in amino acids: CASSEETGREQYF. The CDR3 coding sequence is TGTGCCAGCAGTGAAGAGACAGGGCGCGAGCAGTACTTC.

This clonotype was picked up many times. This chain joins TRBV20-1 and TRBJ2-3, with TRBD1 as a possible D gene (6 bases). CDR3 length: 13 residues. Germline values: CDR1 DFQATT, CDR2 SNEGSKA (reference sequence). V was trimmed by 6 bases and J by 3 bases, leaving 13 bases between them. The CDR3 nucleotides are TGCAGTGCACCTGGACAGTTAACAGATACGCAGTATTTT. Amino acids: CSAPGQLTDTQYF.

The chain joins TRBV4-1 to TRBJ2-3; 10 bases align to TRBD2. CDR3 length: 16 residues. Germline V CDR1 and CDR2: MGHRA, YSYEKL. Trimming removed 5 bases from V and 4 bases from J; junction bases left unmatched: 9. CDR3 DNA: TGCGCCAGCAGCTCGCATGAGCGGGGGGGCCCAGATACGCAGTATTTT. It is translated as CASSSHERGGPDTQYF.

CDR3 protein: CASSLVPGNNNSPLHF. In nucleotides, the CDR3 is TGCGCCAGCAGCTTGGTTCCGGGCAATAATAATTCACCCCTCCACTTT. This chain connects TRBV5-1 to TRBJ1-6, with D unresolved. The germline V and J ends were trimmed by 0 bases and 5 bases, with 12 bases remaining between them. This CDR3 region has 16 residues. Germline V gene lookup returns CDR1 SGHRS and CDR2 YFSETQ.

This clonotype was seen repeatedly, ten times or more. The rearrangement links TRBV20-1 to TRBJ1-3; unclear D gene. The CDR3 contains 15 residues. Germline V gene sequence: CDR1 DFQATT, CDR2 SNEGSKA (reference sequence). The V and J ends lost 0 bases and 0 bases respectively, with 9 bases between them. The chain's CDR3 is CSAREPLTSGNTIYF. The CDR3 DNA reads TGCAGTGCTAGAGAACCCCTTACCTCTGGAAACACCATATATTTT.

The V call is TRBV18, the J call TRBJ1-1; the D is unclear. Germline V lookup: CDR1 KGHSH, CDR2 LQKENI. V lost 0 bases, J lost 4 bases, and 12 bases lay in between. This CDR3 spans 15 amino acids. The CDR3 spells CASSPPGTRSTEAFF. The DNA of the CDR3 is TGTGCCAGCTCACCACCGGGAACGCGGTCCACTGAAGCTTTCTTT.

This clonotype was counted between two and nine times. The rearrangement uses TRBV11-2 and TRBJ1-6; D is unclear. V was cut by 4 bases and J by 3 bases, with 7 bases left in between. Germline V gene sequence: CDR1 SGHAT, CDR2 FQNNGV. The CDR3 contains 14 residues. This CDR3 is CASSSLLYNSPLHF. As DNA, the CDR3 is TGTGCCAGCAGCTCGTTGCTCTATAATTCACCCCTCCACTTT. Complete variable domain (other parts from reference TRBV11-2 and TRBJ1-6): EAGVAQSPRYKIIEKRQSVAFWCNPISGHATLYWYQQILGQGPKLLIQFQNNGVVDDSQLPKDRFSAERLKGVDSTLKIQPAKLEDSAVYLCASSSLLYNSPLHFGNGTRLTVT.

Remarks on this clonotype: One base away lies a much larger clone, so this may be a sequencing read error. This chain's CDR3 is CASSLAGRVTKAFF. The CDR3 bases are TGTGCCAGCAGTTTAGCAGGCAGGGTCACTAAAGCTTTCTTT. The chain is built from TRBV12-3 or TRBV12-4 and TRBJ1-1; tentative D call: TRBD1 (5 bases). The CDR3 spans 14 residues.

Concerning this clonotype: This is likely a read error, given that the CDR3 carries no conserved phenylalanine or tryptophan at its end. This sequence joins TRBV20-1 and TRBJ2-7; no firm D call. Deletions cut 7 bases from V and 3 bases from J, with 10 bases between. The CDR3 loop spans 11 amino acids. CDR1 is DFQATT, CDR2 SNEGSKA, per germline (reference sequence). CDR3 sequence: CSVRSRYEQYL. The CDR3 region has the DNA TGCAGTGTGCGCTCCCGCTACGAGCAGTACCTC.

The chain combines TRBV6-1 with TRBJ2-4; the D gene could be TRBD1 or TRBD2 (5 bases each). Germline CDR1 MNHNS, CDR2 SASEGT. Deletions cut 6 bases from V and 7 bases from J, with 16 bases between. This CDR3 has 14 amino acids. The CDR3 reads CASRPGRWANIQYF. The CDR3 region has the DNA TGTGCCAGCAGGCCGGGACGTTGGGCGAACATTCAGTACTTC.

This chain connects TRBV28 to TRBJ2-2; weak D call: TRBD1 (5 bases). The germline V and J ends were trimmed by 8 bases and 1 base, with 14 bases remaining between them. The germline gives CDR1 MDHEN, CDR2 SYDVKM. CDR3 size: 15 residues. CDR3: CASQAGQGNTGELFF. The CDR3 coding sequence is TGTGCCAGCCAAGCCGGGCAGGGGAACACCGGGGAGCTGTTTTTT.